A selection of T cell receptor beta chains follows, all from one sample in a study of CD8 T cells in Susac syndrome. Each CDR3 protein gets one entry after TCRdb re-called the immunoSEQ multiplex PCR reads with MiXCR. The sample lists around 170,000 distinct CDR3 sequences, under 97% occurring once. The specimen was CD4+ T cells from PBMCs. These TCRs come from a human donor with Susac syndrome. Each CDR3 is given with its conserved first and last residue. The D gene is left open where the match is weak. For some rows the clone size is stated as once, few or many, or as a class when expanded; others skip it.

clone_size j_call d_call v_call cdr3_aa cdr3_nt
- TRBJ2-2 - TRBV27 CASSLNRDTGELFF TGTGCCAGCAGTTTAAACAGAGACACCGGGGAGCTGTTTTTT
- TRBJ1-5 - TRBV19 CASSIGRTQHF TGTGCCAGTAGTATCGGGCGCACCCAGCATTTT
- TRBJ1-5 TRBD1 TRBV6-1 CASSDSPGQENQPQHF TGTGCCAGCAGTGATTCCCCGGGACAGGAGAATCAGCCCCAGCATTTT
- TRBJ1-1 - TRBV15 CATSRGGRLNTEAFF TGTGCCACCAGCAGAGGAGGGAGGCTGAACACTGAAGCTTTCTTT
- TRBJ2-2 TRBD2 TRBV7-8 CASSSAGGPTGELFF TGTGCCAGCAGCTCCGCGGGGGGCCCCACCGGGGAGCTGTTTTTT
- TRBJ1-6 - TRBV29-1 CSVRDSYNSPLHF TGCAGCGTTCGGGACTCCTATAATTCACCCCTCCACTTT
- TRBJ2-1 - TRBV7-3 CASSLGRADNEQFF TGTGCCAGCAGCTTGGGCAGGGCGGACAATGAGCAGTTCTTC
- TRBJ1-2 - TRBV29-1 CSGRGDYGYTF TGCAGCGGTCGGGGGGACTATGGCTACACCTTC
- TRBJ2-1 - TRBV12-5 CASAADSYNEQFF TGTGCTAGTGCCGCGGACAGCTACAATGAGCAGTTCTTC
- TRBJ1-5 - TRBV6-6 CASRSYTSNQPQHF TGTGCCAGCAGATCCTACACGAGCAATCAGCCCCAGCATTTT
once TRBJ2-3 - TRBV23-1 CASSQPTPVQTSTDTQYF TGCGCCAGCAGTCAACCGACCCCCGTTCAGACTAGCACAGATACGCAGTATTTT
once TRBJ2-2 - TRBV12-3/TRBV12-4 CARKPETGHSNTGELFF TGTGCCAGGAAGCCGGAGACAGGACATTCGAACACCGGGGAGCTGTTTTTT
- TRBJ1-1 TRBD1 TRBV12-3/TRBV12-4 CASSLSRQGWANTEAFF TGTGCCAGCAGTTTATCGAGACAGGGCTGGGCTAACACTGAAGCTTTCTTT
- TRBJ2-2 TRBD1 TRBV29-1 CSIIDRVNTGELFF TGCAGCATCATTGACAGGGTTAACACCGGGGAGCTGTTTTTT
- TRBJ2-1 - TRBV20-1 CSARVDRGPFPDNEQFF TGCAGTGCTAGAGTCGATCGGGGCCCGTTCCCCGACAATGAGCAGTTCTTC
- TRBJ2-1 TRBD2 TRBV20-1 CSASGGGSYNEQFF TGCAGTGCTAGTGGGGGGGGCTCCTACAATGAGCAGTTCTTC
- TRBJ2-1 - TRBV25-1 CASSQVGGIYNEQFF TGTGCCAGCAGTCAGGTGGGGGGTATTTACAATGAGCAGTTCTTC
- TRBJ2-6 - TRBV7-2 CASSRLGSGANVLTF TGTGCCAGCAGCCGTTTAGGGTCAGGGGCCAACGTCCTGACTTTC
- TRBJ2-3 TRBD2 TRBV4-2 CASSQGTGLAGDTQYF TGTGCCAGCAGCCAAGGAACGGGACTAGCGGGAGATACGCAGTATTTT
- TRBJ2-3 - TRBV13 CASSPSGSAQYF TGTGCCAGCAGCCCCTCTGGGTCGGCGCAGTATTTT
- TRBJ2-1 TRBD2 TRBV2 CASSSGGSYNEQFF TGTGCCAGCAGTAGCGGGGGGTCTTACAATGAGCAGTTCTTC
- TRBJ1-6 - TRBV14 CASSQDLGGGNSPLHF TGTGCCAGCAGCCAAGATTTGGGGGGCGGTAATTCACCCCTCCACTTT
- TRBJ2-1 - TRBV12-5 CASGLASISNEQFF TGTGCTAGTGGTTTGGCGTCCATAAGCAATGAGCAGTTCTTC
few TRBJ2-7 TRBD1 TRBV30 CAWSVRARDSEYF TGTGCCTGGAGTGTAAGGGCCCGGGACAGCGAGTACTTC
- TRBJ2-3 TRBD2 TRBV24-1 CATSSSGAERDTQYF TGTGCCACCAGCTCTAGCGGGGCAGAGAGAGATACGCAGTATTTT
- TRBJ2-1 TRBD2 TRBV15 CATSRTHSSGGYNEQFF TGTGCCACCAGCAGAACGCATTCTAGCGGGGGCTACAATGAGCAGTTCTTC